A selection of T cell receptor beta chains follows, all from one sample in a study of blood T cell repertoires in COVID-19. TCRdb's copy holds only in-frame clones and misses some; the assay was immunoSEQ multiplex PCR. The data contain around 260,000 clones, 65% to 90% of them seen just once; the ten biggest clones take up 10% to 15%. Sequencing was carried out using peripheral blood. The receptors were sampled from a human donor in a cohort sampled during active COVID-19. Each CDR3 is given with its conserved first and last residue. Each record gives: J gene, V gene, clone size, D gene, CDR3 DNA, CDR3 protein. A D gene is named only where the DNA matches it firmly. Clone size, where shown, is once, few, many, or a class for clones that have expanded.

>TRBJ2-3|TRBV3-1/TRBV3-2|-|TRBD2
TGTGCCAGCAGCCAAGAGAAAGGACTAGCGGGAAAGAGGATGCAGTATTTT
CASSQEKGLAGKRMQYF
>TRBJ2-1|TRBV15|-|TRBD2
TGTGCCACCAGCAGAGAACTAGCGGGAGGATTTACTGAGCAGTTCTTC
CATSRELAGGFTEQFF
>TRBJ1-2|TRBV20-1|-|-
TGCAGTGCTAGGAATTTTGCGGTCTACACCTTC
CSARNFAVYTF
>TRBJ2-1|TRBV10-1|-|-
TGCGCCAGCAGTGACTACTCCTACAATGAGCAGTTCTTC
CASSDYSYNEQFF
>TRBJ1-2|TRBV6-4|once|TRBD1
TGTGCCAGCAGTGAAATAACAGGGGGAGGCTACACCTTC
CASSEITGGGYTF
>TRBJ2-7|TRBV18|-|-
TGTGCCAGCTCACCTACTCGACAGCCCTCCTACGAGCAGTACTTC
CASSPTRQPSYEQYF
>TRBJ2-2|TRBV11-2|-|TRBD2
TGTGCCAGCAGCTCTCCCGCGGGAGGGTCCACCGGGGAGCTGTTTTTT
CASSSPAGGSTGELFF
>TRBJ2-3|TRBV28|once|TRBD1
TGTGCCAGCAGTTTCACCGGGACAGGGAGCACAGATACGCAGTATTTT
CASSFTGTGSTDTQYF
>TRBJ1-4|TRBV6-2/TRBV6-3|-|-
TGTGCCAGCAGTCGAAGCGTTGAAAAACTGTTTTTT
CASSRSVEKLFF
>TRBJ2-5|TRBV3-1/TRBV3-2|-|TRBD2
TGTGCCAGCAGCGCCCTAGCGGGAGGAGAGACCCAGTACTTC
CASSALAGGETQYF
>TRBJ1-5|TRBV19|-|-
TGTGCCAGTAGTCACGCACCAATACAGGGACTAACCAGCAATCAGCCCCAGCATTTT
CASSHAPIQGLTSNQPQHF
>TRBJ1-2|TRBV3-1/TRBV3-2|-|-
TGTGCCAGCAGCCAGGGGGGCGGGGGCTATGGCTACACCTTC
CASSQGGGGYGYTF
>TRBJ2-1|TRBV24-1|-|-
TGTGCCACCAGTGGCCAACTGGACTCTGCTGAGCAGTTCTTC
CATSGQLDSAEQFF
>TRBJ2-7|TRBV6-2/TRBV6-3|-|-
TGTGCCAGCAGTTACCCCCCACAGGGAAACTCCTACGAGCAGTACTTC
CASSYPPQGNSYEQYF
>TRBJ2-7|TRBV2|once|TRBD2
TGTGCCAGCAGTACTATGACTAGCGGGTTGCTCTACGAGCAGTACTTC
CASSTMTSGLLYEQYF
>TRBJ1-2|TRBV28|-|-
TGTGCCAGCACTTCAACAGCCTCCTATGGCTACACCTTC
CASTSTASYGYTF
>TRBJ1-1|TRBV18|-|TRBD1
TGTGCCAGCTCACCTAGGACAGGAGGGACTGAAGCTTTCTTT
CASSPRTGGTEAFF